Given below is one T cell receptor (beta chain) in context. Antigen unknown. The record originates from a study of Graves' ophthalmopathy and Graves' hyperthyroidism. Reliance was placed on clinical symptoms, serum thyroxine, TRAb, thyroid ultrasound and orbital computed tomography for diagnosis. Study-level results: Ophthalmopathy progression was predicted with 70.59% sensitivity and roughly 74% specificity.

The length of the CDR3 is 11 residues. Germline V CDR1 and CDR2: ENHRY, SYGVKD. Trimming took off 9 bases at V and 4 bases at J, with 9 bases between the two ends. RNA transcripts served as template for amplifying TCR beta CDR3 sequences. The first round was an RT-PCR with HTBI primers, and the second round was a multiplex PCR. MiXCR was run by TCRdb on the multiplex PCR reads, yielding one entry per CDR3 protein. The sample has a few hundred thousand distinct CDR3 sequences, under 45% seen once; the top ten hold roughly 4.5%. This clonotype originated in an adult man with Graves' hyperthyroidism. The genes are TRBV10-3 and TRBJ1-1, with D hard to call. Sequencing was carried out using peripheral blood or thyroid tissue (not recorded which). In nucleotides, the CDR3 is TGTGCCATAAAGGGTGGCACTGAAGCTTTCTTT. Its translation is CAIKGGTEAFF.